This T cell receptor (beta chain) was captured by sequencing in a study of cytomegalovirus exposure and HLA in healthy donors. Looking at the study overall: The same platform as the 666 first-cohort repertoires was used for the 100 to 150 validation repertoires, a later analysis reported.

This clone was counted a single time. As yet, its antigen is unknown. V trimming: 1 base; J trimming: 8 bases; junction bases outside the gene matches: 7. The CDR3 runs to 15 residues. Germline V gene sequence: CDR1 LNHDA, CDR2 SQIVND (reference sequence). Data came from immunoSEQ multiplex PCR; TCRdb stores just in-frame clones and leaves some out. The sample contains roughly 75,000 clones, roughly 95% of which appear only once. Study outcomes and limitations: Reports described diagnosis of cytomegalovirus status by the classifier as highly specific and sensitive. Among TCR sequences, most were rare, though some public TCRs appeared in many donors. Associated with cytomegalovirus, according to the listing, were around 160 TCR beta chains.

The chain carries TRBV19 and TRBJ2-1; 8 nucleotides agree with TRBD1. The TCR was taken from a woman aged 18 to 35 in good health and CMV-seropositive. Sequencing was performed on PBMCs. The CDR3 nucleotides read TGTGCCAGTAGTATAGGGACAGGGCCCCGGGATGAGCAGTTCTTC. Its translation: CASSIGTGPRDEQFF. Using reference TRBV19 and TRBJ2-1 for the parts outside the CDR3, the full variable domain is DGGITQSPKYLFRKEGQNVTLSCEQNLNHDAMYWYRQDPGQGLRLIYYSQIVNDFQKGDIAEGYSVSREKKESFPLTVTSAQKNPTAFYLCASSIGTGPRDEQFFGPGTRLTVL.